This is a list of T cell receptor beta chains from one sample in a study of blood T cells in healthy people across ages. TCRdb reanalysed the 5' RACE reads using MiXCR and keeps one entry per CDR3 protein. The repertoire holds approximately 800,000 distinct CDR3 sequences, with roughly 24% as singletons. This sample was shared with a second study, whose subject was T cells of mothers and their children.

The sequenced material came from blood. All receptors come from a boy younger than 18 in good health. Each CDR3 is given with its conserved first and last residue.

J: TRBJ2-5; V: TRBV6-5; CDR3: CASSSLGRGGPETQYF
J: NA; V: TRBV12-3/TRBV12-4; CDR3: CASRNRGRDEQFF
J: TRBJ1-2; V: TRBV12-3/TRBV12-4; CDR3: CASSFGGLVGYTF
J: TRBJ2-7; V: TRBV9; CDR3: CASSPRGQSSYEQYF
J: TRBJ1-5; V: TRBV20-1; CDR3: CSARKELNQPQHF
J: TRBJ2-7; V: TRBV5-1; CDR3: CASSSGPTYEQYF
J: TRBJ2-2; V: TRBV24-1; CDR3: CATSDPGHQNTGELFF
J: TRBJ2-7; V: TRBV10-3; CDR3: CAIGGSGSSYEQYF
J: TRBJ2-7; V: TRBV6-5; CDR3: CASSYGRGFRYEQYF
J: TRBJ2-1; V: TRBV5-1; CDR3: CASSSSLAGFYNEQFF
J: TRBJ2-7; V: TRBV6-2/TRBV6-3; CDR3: CASSYSGATEQYF
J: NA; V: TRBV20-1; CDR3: CSARVAGAGLYEQYF
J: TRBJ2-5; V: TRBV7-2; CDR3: CASSLGGLAGVRTQYF
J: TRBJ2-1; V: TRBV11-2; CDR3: CASSLAGQQFF
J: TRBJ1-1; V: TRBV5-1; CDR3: CASSLMGSMNTEAFF
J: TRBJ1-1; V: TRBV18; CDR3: CASSPRSGGTEAFF
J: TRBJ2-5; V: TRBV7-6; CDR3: CASSLAASGGTQETQYF
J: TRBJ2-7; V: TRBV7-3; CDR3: CASSLTIIDEQYF
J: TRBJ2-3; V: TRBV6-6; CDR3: CASSYMRGETDTQYF
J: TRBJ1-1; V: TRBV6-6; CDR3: CASSPTGKNTEAFF
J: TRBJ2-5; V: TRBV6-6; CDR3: CASSPPEEGWETQYF